This passage covers 11 T cell receptor beta chains from one sample sequenced in a study of blood T cell repertoires in COVID-19. The assay was immunoSEQ multiplex PCR, and TCRdb's table has in-frame clones only and misses some. The sample yields roughly 120,000 clones, over 85% seen once. Sequencing was done on a sample of peripheral blood. These receptors were collected from a man aged 60 to 75 with COVID-19, enrolled during active disease.

The chain's CDR3 is CASSQDAQPGTGELFF. CDR3 sequence (DNA): TGCGCCAGCAGCCAAGACGCGCAGCCGGGCACCGGGGAGCTGTTTTTT. The J gene is TRBJ2-2, the V gene TRBV4-3, with unresolved D. Germline V lookup: CDR1 LGHNA, CDR2 YSLEER. The CDR3 spans 16 residues. V lost 0 bases, J lost 4 bases, and 12 bases lay in between.

In the case of this clone: Other DNA sequences within the sample encode an identical CDR3. This chain connects TRBV29-1 to TRBJ1-2; tentative D call: TRBD1 (5 bases). The germline gives CDR1 SQVTM, CDR2 ANQGSEA. CDR3 size: 12 residues. The germline V and J ends were trimmed by 4 bases and 3 bases, with 9 bases remaining between them. The CDR3 DNA reads TGCAGCGTTGTCACAGGAGACTATGGCTACACCTTC. Its protein product is CSVVTGDYGYTF.

The rearrangement links TRBV19 to TRBJ1-2, with a possible D match to TRBD1 (6 bases). Trimming cost V 5 bases and J 4 bases, with 14 bases left between them. The germline V gene encodes CDR1 LNHDA and CDR2 SQIVND (reference sequence). There are 14 residues in the CDR3. CDR3 protein: CASSPGGGGYGYTF. The CDR3 bases are TGTGCCAGTAGTCCCGGGGGCGGGGGCTATGGCTACACCTTC. Based on the CDR3 plus reference TRBV19 and TRBJ1-2, the full variable domain is DGGITQSPKYLFRKEGQNVTLSCEQNLNHDAMYWYRQDPGQGLRLIYYSQIVNDFQKGDIAEGYSVSREKKESFPLTVTSAQKNPTAFYLCASSPGGGGYGYTFGSGTRLTVV.

This chain joins TRBV4-2 and TRBJ1-4; D is uncertain. Germline lookup yields CDR1 LGHNA and CDR2 YNFKEQ. The CDR3 is 18 residues long. With 4 bases removed from V and 2 bases from J, the gap between germline ends came to 20 bases. CDR3 amino acids: CASSLTVIIEGTNEKLFF. CDR3 DNA: TGTGCCAGCAGCCTTACCGTAATTATAGAGGGTACTAATGAAAAACTGTTTTTT.

V and J are TRBV11-2 and TRBJ2-7; 9 nucleotides line up with TRBD2. Trimming cost V 4 bases and J 7 bases; bases outside gene matches: 11. This CDR3 has 15 residues. The germline CDR1 and CDR2 sequences are SGHAT and FQNNGV. The CDR3 sequence: CASSSLGLAGSEQYF. The CDR3 DNA sequence: TGTGCCAGCAGCTCCCTAGGCCTAGCGGGATCGGAGCAGTACTTC.

This chain uses TRBV4-3 with TRBJ2-2; TRBD2 matches at 8 bases. Germline V gene lookup returns CDR1 LGHNA and CDR2 YSLEER. Losses at the gene ends were 0 bases for V and 4 bases for J; bases not matched to a gene: 4. The CDR3 loop spans 16 amino acids. The CDR3 here is CASSQDGTSSTGELFF. CDR3 DNA sequence: TGCGCCAGCAGCCAAGATGGGACTAGTTCCACCGGGGAGCTGTTTTTT.

The gene calls are TRBV29-1 and TRBJ2-7; 7 bases map to TRBD1. The CDR3 length is 13 residues. Germline trimming cut 6 bases from V and 3 bases from J; bases unmatched to any gene: 8. Germline lookup yields CDR1 SQVTM and CDR2 ANQGSEA. The CDR3 sequence: CSVRGDSYYEQYF. In DNA, the CDR3 is TGCAGCGTCCGTGGGGACAGTTACTACGAGCAGTACTTC.

The J gene is TRBJ1-2, the V gene TRBV23-1; 10 nucleotides line up with TRBD1. TRBV23-1 is filed as an ORF, its function uncertain. Losses at the gene ends were 4 bases for V and 0 bases for J; bases not matched to a gene: 11. The CDR3 consists of 18 residues. The CDR3 nucleotides read TGCGCCAGCAGTCTTCCGGACAGGGGGTTTTCTACTAACTATGGCTACACCTTC. Encoded protein: CASSLPDRGFSTNYGYTF.

V is TRBV27 and J is TRBJ2-1; D ambiguous. The germline V gene has CDR1 MNHEY and CDR2 SMNVEV (reference sequence). The CDR3 length is 18 residues. V lost 4 bases to trimming and J lost 4 bases, with 23 bases between them. The CDR3 is CASSYTSSVITSYNEQFF. The DNA for the CDR3 is TGTGCCAGCAGTTACACCTCTTCCGTGATCACCTCGTACAATGAGCAGTTCTTC.

This sequence joins TRBV6-5 and TRBJ2-5; weak D call: TRBD1 (6 bases). CDR1 is MNHEY and CDR2 is SVGAGI in the germline V gene. Trimming cost V 6 bases and J 2 bases, with 13 bases left between them. This CDR3 is 14 amino acids long. CDR3 protein: CASSSGQRQETQYF. The CDR3 nucleotides read TGTGCCAGCAGCTCGGGACAAAGGCAAGAGACCCAGTACTTC.

The chain carries TRBV27 and TRBJ2-3; TRBD1 matches at 8 bases. The junction had 9 bases not matched to a gene; V was cut back by 4 bases and J by 6 bases. CDR1 is MNHEY, CDR2 SMNVEV, per germline (reference sequence). This CDR3 contains 15 residues. CDR3 residues: CASSWRQGLLDTQYF. The DNA for the CDR3 is TGTGCCAGCAGTTGGAGACAGGGGCTATTGGATACGCAGTATTTT.